In this sample, the clone carrying this T cell receptor beta chain turned up once. Its target is not known. Germline loops: CDR1 DFQATT, CDR2 SNEGSKA (reference sequence). V lost 3 bases, J lost 0 bases, and 9 bases lay in between. The CDR3 has 15 residues. Using its own MiXCR run on the 5' RACE reads, TCRdb lists one record per CDR3 protein. The table includes roughly 1,500,000 distinct CDR3 sequences, around 33% detected once. These data come from a study of identical twins. Study results and limitations: Clonotypes of the beta chain that were abundant in cord blood carried fewer insertions (memory repertoires showed none). Twins shared beta out-of-frame sequences in excess, but this excess was weaker.

Sequenced sample: cord blood. The clonotype was recovered from a newborn girl in good health. The chain employs TRBV20-1 and TRBJ2-6; D possibly corresponds to TRBD1 (6 bases). Here the CDR3 reads CSASKGVSGANVLTF. As DNA, the CDR3 is TGCAGTGCTAGTAAGGGGGTCTCTGGGGCCAACGTCCTGACTTTC.